This TCR beta chain is from a study of shared clonotypes between healthy human individuals. TCRdb's table, derived via immunoSEQ multiplex PCR, lists solely in-frame clones and lacks some. This table has about half a million clones, around 73% appearing once. The germline V gene has CDR1 SGHAT and CDR2 FQNNGV. The germline V and J ends were trimmed by 1 base and 1 base, with 11 bases remaining between them. CDR3 size: 15 residues. The gene calls are TRBV11-2 and TRBJ2-7; D gene unclear. The sample comprised PBMCs. The sequence derives from a woman aged 40 to 50 in good health. Some clones in this sample may be carry-over from other donors' samples. The DNA of the CDR3 is TGTGCCAGCAGCTTAGGGGTTACCTTATCCTACGAGCAGTACTTC. It codes for CASSLGVTLSYEQYF.